One sample yielded the 14 T cell receptor beta chains listed below, sequenced in a study of cytotoxic CD8 clonotypes in ibrutinib-treated CLL. The protocol was immunoSEQ multiplex PCR, while the TCRdb copy is restricted to in-frame clones and leaves out a portion. The sample shows roughly 220,000 clones, around 70% of them seen only once. The source was PBMCs, collected after 12 months of ibrutinib treatment. The receptor source for this set is a human donor with chronic lymphocytic leukemia.

The J gene is TRBJ1-2, the V gene TRBV27; possible D gene TRBD1, 5 bases. The V and J ends lost 5 bases and 7 bases respectively, with 11 bases between them. The CDR3 has 12 residues. Per the germline V gene, CDR1 is MNHEY and CDR2 is SMNVEV (reference sequence). In DNA form, the CDR3 reads TGTGCCAGCAGTCCGCCGGGGGGTGGCTACACCTTC. Amino acid sequence: CASSPPGGGYTF.

V and J are TRBV5-1 and TRBJ1-2; 9 bases map to TRBD1. The CDR3 length is 16 residues. V trimming: 0 bases; J trimming: 7 bases; junction bases outside the gene matches: 10. Germline V gene data show CDR1 as SGHRS and CDR2 as YFSETQ. The CDR3 is CASSLEGQGSLGGYTF. CDR3 DNA sequence: TGCGCCAGCAGCTTGGAGGGACAGGGAAGTCTTGGTGGCTACACCTTC.

This chain connects TRBV6-5 to TRBJ1-6; 7 bases match TRBD1. The germline gives CDR1 MNHEY, CDR2 SVGAGI. Germline trimming cut 2 bases from V and 6 bases from J; bases unmatched to any gene: 4. The CDR3 spans 15 residues. In DNA, the CDR3 is TGTGCCAGCAGTTACGCCGGGACAGTTAATTCACCCCTCCACTTT. Its translation: CASSYAGTVNSPLHF.

Here the CDR3 reads CATSLTRGASNQPQHF. CDR3 bases: TGTGCCACCAGCCTCACGCGGGGGGCCAGCAATCAGCCCCAGCATTTT. The chain joins TRBV15 to TRBJ1-5; TRBD1 is a possible D gene (6 bases). The CDR3 has 16 residues. From germline, CDR1 is LNHNV and CDR2 YYDKDF (reference sequence). Trimming left V 5 bases short and J 1 base short, with 15 bases between.

This clone was found once. The CDR3 nucleotides are TGCGCCAGCAGGGAGGGGTGGTCCGAGCAGTACTTC. Protein sequence: CASREGWSEQYF. The chain links TRBV5-1 to TRBJ2-7; a weak D match, TRBD2 (6 bases). The V and J ends lost 5 bases and 6 bases respectively, with 12 bases between them. The CDR3 spans 12 residues. CDR1 SGHRS and CDR2 YFSETQ come from the germline V gene.

V is TRBV29-1 and J is TRBJ2-7, with D uncertain. CDR1 is SQVTM and CDR2 is ANQGSEA in the germline V gene. Trimming stripped 6 bases from V and 0 bases from J, with 6 bases between. This CDR3 region has 11 residues. This chain's CDR3 is CSVGVSYEQYF. The CDR3 nucleotides read TGCAGCGTCGGCGTCTCCTACGAGCAGTACTTC.

This clone was observed a few times. This chain joins TRBV7-3 and TRBJ2-1; TRBD1 matches 11 bases. The CDR3 contains 14 residues. In germline, CDR1 is SGHTA, CDR2 FQGTGA. With 2 bases clipped from V and 9 bases from J, the junction kept 3 bases outside the gene matches. The CDR3 spells CASSLGTGGTEQFF. The CDR3 DNA is TGTGCCAGCAGCTTAGGGACAGGGGGAACTGAGCAGTTCTTC.

This clone appeared a single time. This chain joins TRBV15 and TRBJ2-5; 8 positions match TRBD2. The CDR3 is 14 residues long. V lost 5 bases, J lost 4 bases, and 6 bases stayed unmatched. The germline CDR1 and CDR2 sequences are LNHNV and YYDKDF (reference sequence). The CDR3: CATSPRTSLETQYF. The CDR3, as DNA: TGTGCCACCAGCCCTCGGACTAGCTTAGAGACCCAGTACTTC.

The chain combines TRBV2 with TRBJ2-1; D is ambiguous. The CDR3 sequence is 13 residues long. In germline, CDR1 is SNHLY, CDR2 FYNNEI. Trimming left V 2 bases short and J 6 bases short, with 8 bases between. CDR3 protein: CASSEQPFNEQFF. The CDR3 region has the DNA TGTGCCAGCAGTGAACAGCCGTTCAATGAGCAGTTCTTC.

This clone has only a few counts. The V gene is TRBV30, the J gene TRBJ2-1, with D uncertain. In germline, CDR1 is GTSNPN, CDR2 SVGIG (reference sequence). V was trimmed by 8 bases and J by 0 bases, leaving 5 bases between them. The CDR3 extends over 11 amino acids. CDR3: CAGTSYNEQFF. The CDR3 DNA is TGTGCCGGAACCTCCTACAATGAGCAGTTCTTC.

The CDR3 reads CASSLRGGLNTEAFF. Written as DNA, the CDR3 is TGTGCCAGCAGCTTAAGGGGGGGCCTGAACACTGAAGCTTTCTTT. The chain uses TRBV7-9 and TRBJ1-1; perhaps TRBD1 as D (6 bases). Germline V gene sequence: CDR1 SEHNR, CDR2 FQNEAQ (reference sequence). V lost 2 bases to trimming and J lost 0 bases, with 10 bases between them. The CDR3 length is 15 residues.

This sequence joins TRBV25-1 and TRBJ1-1; unclear D gene. CDR1 and CDR2 from the germline V gene are MGHDK and SYGVNS. Between the trimmed V and J ends, which lost 8 bases and 2 bases, there was a span of 6 bases. This CDR3 is built from 11 residues. CDR3 nucleotides: TGTGCCAGCGAGCATAACACTGAAGCTTTCTTT. Translated, it gives CASEHNTEAFF.

The chain employs TRBV19 and TRBJ1-3, with D possibly matching TRBD1 (5 bases). This CDR3 contains 14 residues. Germline V gene lookup returns CDR1 LNHDA and CDR2 SQIVND (reference sequence). Trimming cost V 3 bases and J 2 bases, with 8 bases left between them. CDR3 sequence: CASSIRRAGNTIYF. The CDR3, as DNA: TGTGCCAGTAGTATTCGCAGGGCTGGAAACACCATATATTTT.

This clone is large within its sample. The chain is built from TRBV28 and TRBJ1-1, with unresolved D. The CDR3 has 13 residues. Germline V gene lookup returns CDR1 MDHEN and CDR2 SYDVKM. The V end lost 2 bases, the J end lost 5 bases, and 9 bases lay between the germline ends. The CDR3 sequence: CASSLHALTEAFF. The CDR3 coding sequence is TGTGCCAGCAGTTTACACGCCCTGACTGAAGCTTTCTTT.